This is a list of T cell receptor beta chains from one sample in a study of T cells in Graves' hyperthyroidism and ophthalmopathy. TCRdb independently ran MiXCR on the multiplex PCR reads; one entry per CDR3 protein. The sample holds under 700,000 distinct CDR3 sequences, about half seen once. The sample was peripheral blood or thyroid tissue (not recorded which). All receptors come from a woman under 30 with Graves' hyperthyroidism. Both conserved end residues are part of each CDR3. Each record gives: D gene, clone size, V gene, J gene, CDR3 DNA, CDR3 protein. A D gene is named only where the DNA matches it firmly. Rows may omit the clone size; those that give it use once, few, many or a size class.

TRBD2	few	TRBV7-6	TRBJ2-5	TGTGCCAGCAGCCCCTGGGGGGGGGAGACCCAGTACTTC	CASSPWGGETQYF
-	-	TRBV10-2	TRBJ1-2	TGTGCCAGCAGTCTATCCCGGGGGTACTATGGCTACACCTTC	CASSLSRGYYGYTF
TRBD1	-	TRBV12-3/TRBV12-4	TRBJ1-5	TGTGCCAGCAGTCCCGGGACAGCAAACCCTAATCAGCCCCAGCATTTT	CASSPGTANPNQPQHF
TRBD1	-	TRBV2	TRBJ2-5	TGTGCCAGCAGTCGACAGGGGGCCCAATTAGAGACCCAGTACTTC	CASSRQGAQLETQYF
-	-	TRBV15	TRBJ1-3	TGTGCCACCAGCAGAGGGACGGTCTCTGGAAACACCATATATTTT	CATSRGTVSGNTIYF
-	-	TRBV19	TRBJ2-2	TGTGCCAGTAGTATAGCGAACACCGGGGAGCTGCTTTTT	CASSIANTGELLF
TRBD2	-	TRBV2	TRBJ2-7	TGTGCCAGCAGTGCCCTCCGGGACTACTCCTACGAGCAGTACTTC	CASSALRDYSYEQYF
-	few	TRBV7-8	TRBJ2-7	TGTGCCAGCAGCTCTACCGGGACGGGTTCCTACGAGCAGTACTTC	CASSSTGTGSYEQYF
TRBD1	many	TRBV7-2	TRBJ2-7	TGCGCCAGCAGCCAGGGGGGACAGGGGCCCTACGAGCAGTACTTC	CASSQGGQGPYEQYF
-	-	TRBV25-1	TRBJ1-5	TGTGCCAGCAGTCAGGCAGGGGTCGGCAATCAGCCCCAGCATTTT	CASSQAGVGNQPQHF
-	-	TRBV20-1	TRBJ2-7	TGCAGTGCTATGCCGGGACCACTCTACGAGCAGTACTTC	CSAMPGPLYEQYF
-	many	TRBV10-3	TRBJ1-6	TGTGCCATCAGTCGATCTCGAGGGGATAATTCACCCCTCCACTTT	CAISRSRGDNSPLHF
-	-	TRBV29-1	TRBJ1-2	TGCAGCCTAACAGGGACCCGTGGTGGCTACACCTTC	CSLTGTRGGYTF
TRBD1	-	TRBV11-3	TRBJ2-7	TGTGCCAGCAGCACGACCTGGACAGGGGGCAACGAGCAGTACTTC	CASSTTWTGGNEQYF
-	many	TRBV19	TRBJ1-1	TGTGCCAGTAGTATCCCGATGAACACTGAAGCTTTCTTT	CASSIPMNTEAFF
TRBD1	many	TRBV24-1	TRBJ1-1	TGTGCCACCAGTGATTCTACTCCAGGGGGTCGGGGCACTGAAGCTTTCTTT	CATSDSTPGGRGTEAFF
-	many	TRBV10-3	TRBJ1-4	TGTGCCATCAGTGAATACAACACGACAGGCGAAAAACTGTTTTTT	CAISEYNTTGEKLFF
-	few	TRBV7-8	TRBJ2-7	TGTGCCAGCAGCTTAGAAGGGACTGGGGCCTACGAGCAGTACTTC	CASSLEGTGAYEQYF
TRBD2	-	TRBV19	TRBJ2-7	TGTGCCAGTAGTATTCTCGCGGCTAGCGGGACCAGCCAGCAGTACTTC	CASSILAASGTSQQYF
TRBD2	many	TRBV10-2	TRBJ2-7	TGCGCCAGTAGGAGCGGGAGGTGGATCTACGAGCAGTACTTC	CASRSGRWIYEQYF
-	-	TRBV15	TRBJ2-5	TGTGCCACCAGCAGCTACGGGTGGTCGAAGGACGAGACCCAGTACTTC	CATSSYGWSKDETQYF
TRBD2	few	TRBV7-9	TRBJ2-7	TGTGCCAGCAGCTCCGGACTAGCGGACCTTTACGAGCAGTACTTC	CASSSGLADLYEQYF
-	-	TRBV12-5	TRBJ1-5	TGTGCTAGTGGTTTGGTACTAGGAACAGGATCTAGCAATCAGCCCCAGCATTTT	CASGLVLGTGSSNQPQHF
TRBD2	many	TRBV29-1	TRBJ2-5	TGCAGCGTGGCGGGACTAGCGATCCAAGAGACCCAGTACTTC	CSVAGLAIQETQYF
TRBD1	few	TRBV9	TRBJ1-3	TGTGCCAGCAGCGATGGACAGGCCGGTGGAAACACCATATATTTT	CASSDGQAGGNTIYF